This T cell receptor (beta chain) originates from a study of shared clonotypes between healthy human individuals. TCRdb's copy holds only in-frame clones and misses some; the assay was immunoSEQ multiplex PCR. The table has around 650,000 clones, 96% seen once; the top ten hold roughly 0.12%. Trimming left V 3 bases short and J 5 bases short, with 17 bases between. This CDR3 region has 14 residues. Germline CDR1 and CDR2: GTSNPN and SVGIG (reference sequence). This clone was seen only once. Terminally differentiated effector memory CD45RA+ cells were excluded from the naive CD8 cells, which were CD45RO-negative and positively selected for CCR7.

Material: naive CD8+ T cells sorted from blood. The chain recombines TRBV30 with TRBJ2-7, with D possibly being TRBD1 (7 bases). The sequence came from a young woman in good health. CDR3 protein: CAWREGAPGHEQYF. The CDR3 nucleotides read TGTGCCTGGAGGGAGGGGGCGCCCGGCCACGAGCAGTACTTC. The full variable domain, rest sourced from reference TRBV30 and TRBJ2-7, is SQTIHQWPATLVQPVGSPLSLECTVEGTSNPNLYWYRQAAGRGLQLLFYSVGIGQISSEVPQNLSASRPQDRQFILSSKKLLLSDSGFYLCAWREGAPGHEQYFGPGTRLTVT.